The 12 T cell receptor beta chains below all came from one sample that was sequenced in a study of cytomegalovirus exposure and HLA in healthy donors. Sequencing used immunoSEQ multiplex PCR; TCRdb keeps in-frame clones, though not all of them. The sample lists roughly 330,000 clones; about nine tenths were seen once. The sequenced material came from PBMCs. The receptor set was obtained from a woman in her twenties or thirties in good health and CMV-seropositive.

The rearrangement joins TRBV27 to TRBJ2-5; D might be TRBD2 (6 bases). This CDR3 region has 16 residues. The V gene's germline CDR1 is MNHEY and CDR2 SMNVEV (reference sequence). Trimming took 0 bases from V and 4 from J, leaving 15 bases between them. CDR3 bases: TGTGCCAGCAGTTTATCGGCCGCGGGATTGGGAGAGACCCAGTACTTC. Protein: CASSLSAAGLGETQYF.

The V call is TRBV28, the J call TRBJ2-7; D unresolved. CDR3 length: 11 residues. Germline values: CDR1 MDHEN, CDR2 SYDVKM. Trimming took off 4 bases at V and 6 bases at J, with 7 bases between the two ends. This CDR3 is CASSSRPEQYF. The CDR3, as DNA: TGTGCCAGCAGTTCACGACCCGAGCAGTACTTC.

This rearrangement joins TRBV5-1 to TRBJ1-1; no firm D call. Per germline, CDR1 SGHRS and CDR2 YFSETQ. The CDR3 runs to 13 residues. With 4 bases removed from V and 0 bases from J, the gap between germline ends came to 7 bases. Here the CDR3 DNA reads TGCGCCAGCAGCCGGGAAATGAACACTGAAGCTTTCTTT. This encodes CASSREMNTEAFF.

The V call is TRBV29-1, the J call TRBJ1-5, with D possibly TRBD1 on 5 matching bases. The CDR3 totals 16 residues. The V gene's germline CDR1 is SQVTM and CDR2 ANQGSEA. The V and J ends lost 4 bases and 0 bases respectively, with 16 bases between them. The CDR3: CSVAGDAEGSNQPQHF. CDR3 in DNA: TGCAGCGTTGCGGGGGACGCGGAAGGTAGCAATCAGCCCCAGCATTTT.

This clone was recorded a few times. The chain carries TRBV5-1 and TRBJ1-5; the D is unclear. Germline loops: CDR1 SGHRS, CDR2 YFSETQ. V was shortened by 0 bases and J by 5 bases, with 12 bases between the two germline ends. The CDR3 is 15 amino acids. The CDR3 sequence: CASSLVPDGHQPQHF. CDR3 bases: TGCGCCAGCAGCTTGGTTCCTGACGGCCATCAGCCCCAGCATTTT.

This clone was picked up one time. V usage is TRBV7-9 and J usage is TRBJ2-7; 9 positions match TRBD1. The CDR3 is 15 residues long. Germline values: CDR1 SEHNR, CDR2 FQNEAQ (reference sequence). After removal of 4 bases from V and 4 bases from J, the junction contained 8 bases not matched to a gene. The CDR3 loop is CASSYGGDRAYEQYF. CDR3 DNA: TGTGCCAGCAGCTACGGAGGGGACAGGGCGTACGAGCAGTACTTC.

In the case of this clone: Other nucleotide sequences from this sample produce the same CDR3. The chain is built from TRBV20-1 and TRBJ2-7; no firm D call. Germline lookup yields CDR1 DFQATT and CDR2 SNEGSKA (reference sequence). With 1 base removed from V and 3 bases from J, the gap between germline ends came to 4 bases. This CDR3 has 11 residues. CDR3 amino acids: CSARGGYEQYF. CDR3 DNA: TGCAGTGCTAGAGGGGGCTACGAGCAGTACTTC.

This chain's CDR3 is CASRADRVNTEAFF. The CDR3 nucleotides are TGTGCCAGCAGGGCGGACAGGGTCAACACTGAAGCTTTCTTT. The rearrangement uses TRBV2 and TRBJ1-1; TRBD1 matches at 8 bases. The CDR3 extends over 14 amino acids. The germline gives CDR1 SNHLY, CDR2 FYNNEI. V was clipped by 6 bases and J by 2 bases; unmatched bases: 5.

The V and J genes are TRBV30 and TRBJ2-2; possibly TRBD1 for D (5 bases). The V gene's germline CDR1 is GTSNPN and CDR2 SVGIG (reference sequence). CDR3 length equals 16 residues. V was shortened by 0 bases and J by 1 base, with 12 bases between the two germline ends. The CDR3 sequence is CAWSVKRQLNTGELFF. CDR3 nucleotides: TGTGCCTGGAGTGTAAAGAGACAGTTGAACACCGGGGAGCTGTTTTTT.

This chain connects TRBV28 to TRBJ2-6; no firm D call. The germline V gene has CDR1 MDHEN and CDR2 SYDVKM. The CDR3 length is 15 residues. Trimming left V 3 bases short and J 3 bases short, with 9 bases between. The CDR3, as DNA: TGTGCCAGCAGTTTTGCTGGGGTTGGGGCCAACGTCCTGACTTTC. Protein sequence: CASSFAGVGANVLTF.

The CDR3 reads CSAYRGNTQYF. The DNA of the CDR3 is TGCAGTGCTTACAGGGGGAATACGCAGTATTTT. The V call is TRBV20-1, the J call TRBJ2-3; 8 bases are shared with TRBD1. Germline CDR1 is DFQATT and CDR2 is SNEGSKA (reference sequence). The V and J ends lost 5 bases and 7 bases, in that order; junction bases with no gene match: 2. The CDR3 sequence is 11 residues long.

The CDR3 region is CASSLAGTMNQPQHF. Here the CDR3 DNA reads TGCGCCAGCAGCTTGGCCGGGACAATGAATCAGCCCCAGCATTTT. The chain has TRBV5-1 and TRBJ1-5; a weak D match, TRBD1 (6 bases). The ends were cut back, 0 bases at V and 4 bases at J, with 11 bases in the middle. Looked up from germline, CDR1 is SGHRS and CDR2 is YFSETQ. The CDR3 runs 15 residues.